The 22 T cell receptor beta chains below come from one sample, sequenced in a study of blood T cell repertoires in COVID-19. Only in-frame clones appear in the TCRdb table, and some are missing; sequencing was by immunoSEQ multiplex PCR. The sample records just over 650,000 clones, 90% being singletons. Sequencing was performed on peripheral blood. The receptors originated from a woman younger than 35 with acute or convalescent COVID-19.

This clone came up a few times. This chain uses TRBV29-1 with TRBJ1-1; 8 positions agree with TRBD1. V was clipped by 5 bases and J by 5 bases; unmatched bases: 4. Per germline, CDR1 SQVTM and CDR2 ANQGSEA. This CDR3 contains 12 residues. This CDR3 is CSVRGTGTEAFF. For the CDR3, the DNA is TGCAGCGTTCGAGGGACAGGTACTGAAGCTTTCTTT. Looking up the rest from reference TRBV29-1 and TRBJ1-1 gives the full variable domain: SAVISQKPSRDICQRGTSLTIQCQVDSQVTMMFWYRQQPGQSLTLIATANQGSEATYESGFVIDKFPISRPNLTFSTLTVSNMSPEDSSIYLCSVRGTGTEAFFGQGTRLTVV.

The gene calls are TRBV5-6 and TRBJ1-4; perhaps TRBD1 as D (6 bases). Trimming pared 3 bases from V and 0 bases from J, leaving 15 bases between. Germline-derived CDR1 and CDR2 are SGHDT and YYEEEE. This CDR3 contains 17 residues. This CDR3 reads CASSSDWGQTTNEKLFF. CDR3 DNA: TGTGCCAGCAGCTCCGACTGGGGGCAGACAACTAATGAAAAACTGTTTTTT.

In DNA form, the CDR3 reads TGTGCCAGCAGCTTTAAGGTGTACGGCGGTCAGCCCCAGCATTTT. Translating it yields CASSFKVYGGQPQHF. The rearrangement uses TRBV13 and TRBJ1-5; D gene uncertain. This CDR3 has 15 amino acids. Germline V CDR1 and CDR2: PRHDT, FYEKMQ (reference sequence). Trimming shortened V by 3 bases and J by 6 bases, and 15 bases separated the two germline ends.

The gene calls are TRBV2 and TRBJ2-5; 7 nucleotides agree with TRBD1. Germline V gene lookup returns CDR1 SNHLY and CDR2 FYNNEI. With V trimmed by 6 bases and J by 3 bases, 10 bases remained unmatched. The CDR3 has 15 residues. Written as DNA, the CDR3 is TGTGCCAGCAGAGCCACAGGGGTGATTAAAGAGACCCAGTACTTC. Translating gives CASRATGVIKETQYF.

A few counts support this clone. The chain carries TRBV2 and TRBJ1-2; D ambiguous. The length of the CDR3 is 12 residues. CDR1 is SNHLY and CDR2 is FYNNEI in the germline V gene. Trimming stripped 3 bases from V and 7 bases from J, with 9 bases between. This CDR3 reads CASSDVGFGYTF. The CDR3 DNA sequence: TGTGCCAGCAGTGATGTCGGGTTTGGCTACACCTTC.

This chain joins TRBV10-3 and TRBJ1-2; 7 bases agree with TRBD1. Germline CDR1 reads ENHRY; CDR2 reads SYGVKD. J gave up 6 bases and V 6 bases, and 7 bases lay outside the gene matches. The CDR3 loop spans 13 amino acids. CDR3 residues: CAIRKNTGDGYTF. DNA of the CDR3: TGTGCCATCAGGAAAAACACAGGGGATGGCTACACCTTC.

This CDR3 reads CASTLQATTNEKLFF. The CDR3 region has the DNA TGTGCCAGCACCCTACAGGCGACAACTAATGAAAAACTGTTTTTT. This chain uses TRBV7-9 with TRBJ1-4; possibly TRBD1 for D (5 bases). Germline V gene sequence: CDR1 SEHNR, CDR2 FQNEAQ (reference sequence). The CDR3 is made up of 15 amino acids. Trimming took off 7 bases at V and 0 bases at J, with 12 bases between the two ends. Supplemented by reference TRBV7-9 and TRBJ1-4, the full variable domain reads DTGVSQNPRHKITKRGQNVTFRCDPISEHNRLYWYRQTLGQGPEFLTYFQNEAQLEKSRLLSDRFSAERPKGSFSTLEIQRTEQGDSAMYLCASTLQATTNEKLFFGSGTQLSVL.

The chain couples TRBV30 to TRBJ1-2, with 8 bases identical to TRBD1. The CDR3 is made up of 16 amino acids. Germline CDR1 and CDR2: GTSNPN and SVGIG (reference sequence). V shed 0 bases and J 3 bases; nucleotides not matched to a gene: 9. The CDR3 DNA reads TGTGCCTGGAGTGTCCGCAGGGGGCGCCATGACTATGGCTACACCTTC. This sequence encodes CAWSVRRGRHDYGYTF. The full variable domain, with the rest looked up from reference TRBV30 and TRBJ1-2, is SQTIHQWPATLVQPVGSPLSLECTVEGTSNPNLYWYRQAAGRGLQLLFYSVGIGQISSEVPQNLSASRPQDRQFILSSKKLLLSDSGFYLCAWSVRRGRHDYGYTFGSGTRLTVV.

The chain combines TRBV3-1 (or the pseudogene TRBV3-2) with TRBJ2-7; the D is unclear. Trimming pared 1 base from V and 4 bases from J, leaving 11 bases between. The CDR3 extends over 14 amino acids. Per germline, CDR1 LGHDT and CDR2 YNNKEL (reference sequence). CDR3 in DNA: TGTGCCAGCAGCCAAGCTAAGTTGTCTTACGAGCAGTACTTC. Its protein product is CASSQAKLSYEQYF.

The chain has TRBV5-8 and TRBJ2-3; TRBD2 matches 7 bases. Losses at the gene ends were 4 bases for V and 0 bases for J; bases not matched to a gene: 11. Germline V CDR1 and CDR2: SGHTS, YDEGEE. The CDR3 consists of 17 residues. The CDR3 nucleotides read TGTGCCAGCAGCCTTAGCGGGTCCGCTCTTAGCACAGATACGCAGTATTTT. Translating it yields CASSLSGSALSTDTQYF.

V gene TRBV19 combines with J gene TRBJ2-1, with 9 positions matching TRBD2. The CDR3 consists of 16 residues. CDR1 is LNHDA and CDR2 is SQIVND in the germline V gene (reference sequence). V shed 3 bases and J 5 bases; nucleotides not matched to a gene: 8. CDR3 sequence reads: CASSMSSGGSHNEQFF. Written as DNA, the CDR3 is TGTGCCAGTAGTATGAGCAGCGGGGGGTCCCACAATGAGCAGTTCTTC. The whole variable domain, remainder taken from reference TRBV19 and TRBJ2-1, is DGGITQSPKYLFRKEGQNVTLSCEQNLNHDAMYWYRQDPGQGLRLIYYSQIVNDFQKGDIAEGYSVSREKKESFPLTVTSAQKNPTAFYLCASSMSSGGSHNEQFFGPGTRLTVL.

This chain connects TRBV2 to TRBJ2-3; 10 bases are a match to TRBD1. V was clipped by 6 bases and J by 4 bases; unmatched bases: 7. From germline, CDR1 is SNHLY and CDR2 FYNNEI. CDR3 length: 15 residues. CDR3 bases: TGTGCCAGCAGCGCCGGGACAGGGGTTTCAGATACGCAGTATTTT. Translated: CASSAGTGVSDTQYF.

The chain couples TRBV7-6 to TRBJ1-1; 7 nucleotides match TRBD1. Germline trimming cut 4 bases from V and 5 bases from J; bases unmatched to any gene: 4. This CDR3 region has 13 residues. CDR1 and CDR2 (germline): SGHVS, FNYEAQ. The CDR3 DNA sequence: TGTGCCAGCAGCTCCACAGGGGAAACTGAAGCTTTCTTT. Translation gives CASSSTGETEAFF. The full variable domain, with the rest looked up from reference TRBV7-6 and TRBJ1-1, is GAGVSQSPRYKVTKRGQDVALRCDPISGHVSLYWYRQALGQGPEFLTYFNYEAQQDKSGLPNDRFSAERPEGSISTLTIQRTEQRDSAMYRCASSSTGETEAFFGQGTRLTVV.

This chain joins TRBV21-1 and TRBJ1-1; the table's D call TRBD1 went unverified against the DNA. TRBV21-1 is noted as a pseudogene. The CDR3 has 16 residues. CDR3 sequence (DNA): TGTGCCAGCAGCAACGTTACAGGGGAAGTCTGCACTGAAGCTTTCTTT. This gives the protein CASSNVTGEVCTEAFF.

The chain joins TRBV10-3 to TRBJ1-1; 7 nucleotides line up with TRBD1. The CDR3 sequence is 17 residues long. V lost 6 bases, J lost 2 bases, and 15 bases stayed unmatched. The germline V gene encodes CDR1 ENHRY and CDR2 SYGVKD. The CDR3 region is CAISVQGGGGRNTEAFF. The CDR3 DNA sequence: TGTGCCATCAGCGTCCAAGGAGGAGGGGGCCGAAACACTGAAGCTTTCTTT.

The chain recombines TRBV18 with TRBJ1-5, with 7 bases lining up with TRBD1. CDR1 and CDR2 from the germline V gene are KGHSH and LQKENI. The CDR3 sequence is 15 residues long. The V gene end was trimmed by 2 bases and the J gene end by 2 bases; junction bases not matched to a gene: 3. The CDR3: CASSPSGQGNQPQHF. The CDR3 DNA is TGTGCCAGCTCACCATCCGGACAGGGCAATCAGCCCCAGCATTTT.

The gene calls are TRBV5-1 and TRBJ2-3; no firm D call. This CDR3 has 11 amino acids. Germline V gene sequence: CDR1 SGHRS, CDR2 YFSETQ. The V and J ends lost 0 bases and 8 bases respectively, with 4 bases between them. CDR3 sequence: CASSLGVTQYF. The CDR3 nucleotides are TGCGCCAGCAGCTTGGGAGTTACGCAGTATTTT.

The chain recombines TRBV9 with TRBJ2-3, with a possible D match to TRBD2 (6 bases). The CDR3 spans 15 residues. V was cut by 0 bases and J by 2 bases, with 10 bases left in between. Germline V gene sequence: CDR1 SGDLS, CDR2 YYNGEE. The CDR3 DNA is TGTGCCAGCAGCGTAGAAGGCGGGAACACAGATACGCAGTATTTT. Its translation: CASSVEGGNTDTQYF.

The V call is TRBV19, the J call TRBJ2-7; 7 bases map to TRBD1. The CDR3 runs 15 residues. Germline lookup yields CDR1 LNHDA and CDR2 SQIVND (reference sequence). V lost 4 bases, J lost 6 bases, and 12 bases stayed unmatched. The CDR3, as DNA: TGTGCCAGTAGTACCACTCCCGACAGGGTCGGCGAGCAGTACTTC. Translated, it gives CASSTTPDRVGEQYF.

V gene TRBV6-5 combines with J gene TRBJ2-5; D is ambiguous. The CDR3 length is 11 residues. Trimming cost V 7 bases and J 3 bases, with 6 bases left between them. The V gene's germline CDR1 is MNHEY and CDR2 SVGAGI. The CDR3 DNA reads as TGTGCCAGCAAAACGGAAGAGACCCAGTACTTC. Amino acids: CASKTEETQYF.

This clone showed up just once. The chain is built from TRBV6-1 and TRBJ2-7; weak D call: TRBD1 (6 bases). The CDR3 has 14 amino acids. Between the trimmed V and J ends, which lost 3 bases and 5 bases, there was a span of 14 bases. The V gene's germline CDR1 is MNHNS and CDR2 SASEGT. CDR3 coding DNA: TGTGCCAGCAGTGAGGGCAGGGGCGGGCACGAGCAGTACTTC. Translating gives CASSEGRGGHEQYF.

The rearrangement uses TRBV6-5 and TRBJ1-2, with a possible D match to TRBD1 (5 bases). Between the trimmed V and J ends, which lost 2 bases and 5 bases, there was a span of 18 bases. This CDR3 comprises 16 residues. CDR1 and CDR2 (germline): MNHEY, SVGAGI. The CDR3 here is CASSYTRVKGLYGYTF. The DNA of the CDR3 is TGTGCCAGCAGTTACACTCGAGTCAAGGGGTTATATGGCTACACCTTC.